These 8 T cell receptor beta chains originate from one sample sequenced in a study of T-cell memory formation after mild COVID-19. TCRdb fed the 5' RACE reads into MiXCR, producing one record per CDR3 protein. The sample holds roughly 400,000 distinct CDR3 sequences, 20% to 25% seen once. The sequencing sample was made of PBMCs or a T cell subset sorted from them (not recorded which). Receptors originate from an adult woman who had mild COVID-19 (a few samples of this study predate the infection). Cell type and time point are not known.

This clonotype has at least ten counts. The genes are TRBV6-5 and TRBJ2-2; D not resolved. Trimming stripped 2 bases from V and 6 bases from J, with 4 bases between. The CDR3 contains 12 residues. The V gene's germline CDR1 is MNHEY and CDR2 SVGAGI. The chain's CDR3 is CASSYGSGELFF. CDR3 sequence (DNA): TGTGCCAGCAGTTACGGTTCCGGGGAGCTGTTTTTT.

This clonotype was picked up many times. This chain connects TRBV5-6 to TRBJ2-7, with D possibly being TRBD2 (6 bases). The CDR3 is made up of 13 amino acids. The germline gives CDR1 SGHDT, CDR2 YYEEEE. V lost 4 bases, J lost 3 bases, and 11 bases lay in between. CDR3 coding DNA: TGTGCCAGCAGCCCGGGACTGAACTACGAGCAGTACTTC. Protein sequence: CASSPGLNYEQYF.

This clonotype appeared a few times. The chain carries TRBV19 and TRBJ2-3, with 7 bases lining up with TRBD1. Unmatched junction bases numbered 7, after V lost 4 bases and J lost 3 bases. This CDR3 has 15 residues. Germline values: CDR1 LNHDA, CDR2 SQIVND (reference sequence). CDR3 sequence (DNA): TGTGCCAGTAGTAATCCAGGACAGGTGACAGATACGCAGTATTTT. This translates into CASSNPGQVTDTQYF.

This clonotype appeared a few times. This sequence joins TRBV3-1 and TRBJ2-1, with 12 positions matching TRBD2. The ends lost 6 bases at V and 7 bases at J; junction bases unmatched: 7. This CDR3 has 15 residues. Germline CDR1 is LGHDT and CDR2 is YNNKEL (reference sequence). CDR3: CASSRSTSGSNEQFF. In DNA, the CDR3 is TGTGCCAGCAGTCGCTCGACTAGCGGGAGTAATGAGCAGTTCTTC.

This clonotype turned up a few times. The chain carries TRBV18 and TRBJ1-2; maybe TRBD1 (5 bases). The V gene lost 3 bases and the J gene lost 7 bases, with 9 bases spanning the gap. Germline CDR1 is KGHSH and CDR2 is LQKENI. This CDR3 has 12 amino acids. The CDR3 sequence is CASSPRGFGYTF. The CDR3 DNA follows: TGTGCCAGCTCACCCCGGGGCTTTGGCTACACCTTC.

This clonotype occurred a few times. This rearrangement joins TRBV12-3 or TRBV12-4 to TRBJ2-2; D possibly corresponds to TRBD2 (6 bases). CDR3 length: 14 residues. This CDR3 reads CAGKEAGTPGELFF. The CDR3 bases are TGTGCGGGCAAGGAGGCGGGAACACCGGGGGAGCTGTTTTTT.

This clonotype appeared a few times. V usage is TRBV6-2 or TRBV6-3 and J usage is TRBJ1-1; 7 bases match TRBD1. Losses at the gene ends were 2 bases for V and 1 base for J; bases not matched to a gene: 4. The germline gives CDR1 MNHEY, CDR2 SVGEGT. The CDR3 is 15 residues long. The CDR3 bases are TGTGCCAGCAGTTACGCGGGGACAGCGAACACTGAAGCTTTCTTT. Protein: CASSYAGTANTEAFF.

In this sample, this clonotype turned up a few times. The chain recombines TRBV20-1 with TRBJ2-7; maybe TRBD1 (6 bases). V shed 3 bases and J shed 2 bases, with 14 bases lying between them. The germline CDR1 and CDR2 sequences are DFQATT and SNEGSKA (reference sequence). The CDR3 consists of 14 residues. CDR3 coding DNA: TGCAGTGCTAGGCCAGGGGACCGTACCTACGAGCAGTACTTC. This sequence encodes CSARPGDRTYEQYF.